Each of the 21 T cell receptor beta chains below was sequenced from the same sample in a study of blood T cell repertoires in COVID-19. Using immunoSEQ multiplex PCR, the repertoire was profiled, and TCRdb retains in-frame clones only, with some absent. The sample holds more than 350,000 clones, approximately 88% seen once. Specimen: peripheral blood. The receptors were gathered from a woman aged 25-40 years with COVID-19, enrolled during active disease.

The CDR3 protein is CASSPLGTGNTEAFF. The CDR3 nucleotides read TGTGCCAGCAGTCCTCTCGGGACAGGGAACACTGAAGCTTTCTTT. This chain joins TRBV27 and TRBJ1-1, with 8 bases fitting TRBD1. With V trimmed by 5 bases and J by 1 base, 6 bases remained unmatched. Germline CDR1 is MNHEY and CDR2 is SMNVEV (reference sequence). CDR3 size: 15 residues.

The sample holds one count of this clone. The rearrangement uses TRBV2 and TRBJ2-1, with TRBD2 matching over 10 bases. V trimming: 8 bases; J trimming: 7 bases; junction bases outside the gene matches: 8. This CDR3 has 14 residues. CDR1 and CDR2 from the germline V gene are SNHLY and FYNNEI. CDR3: CASRKREGRNEQFF. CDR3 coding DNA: TGTGCCAGCCGAAAGCGGGAGGGCCGTAATGAGCAGTTCTTC. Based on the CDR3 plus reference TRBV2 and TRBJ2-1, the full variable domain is EPEVTQTPSHQVTQMGQEVILRCVPISNHLYFYWYRQILGQKVEFLVSFYNNEISEKSEIFDDQFSVERPDGSNFTLKIRSTKLEDSAMYFCASRKREGRNEQFFGPGTRLTVL.

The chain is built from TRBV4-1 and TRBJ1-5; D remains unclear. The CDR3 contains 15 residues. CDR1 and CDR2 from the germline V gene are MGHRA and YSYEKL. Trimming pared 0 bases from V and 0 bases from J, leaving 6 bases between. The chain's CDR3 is CASSQDSLSNQPQHF. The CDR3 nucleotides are TGCGCCAGCAGCCAAGACAGTCTTAGCAATCAGCCCCAGCATTTT.

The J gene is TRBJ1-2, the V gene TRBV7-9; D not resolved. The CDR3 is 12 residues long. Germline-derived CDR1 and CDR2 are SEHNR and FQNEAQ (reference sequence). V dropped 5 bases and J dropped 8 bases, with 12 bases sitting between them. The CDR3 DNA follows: TGTGCCAGCAGCCCGAAGGAGCTGGGCTACACCTTC. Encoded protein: CASSPKELGYTF.

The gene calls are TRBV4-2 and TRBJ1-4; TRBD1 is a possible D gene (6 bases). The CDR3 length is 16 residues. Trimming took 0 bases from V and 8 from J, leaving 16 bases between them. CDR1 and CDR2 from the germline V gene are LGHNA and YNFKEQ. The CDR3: CASSQDVFETGEKLFF. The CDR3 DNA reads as TGTGCCAGCAGCCAAGATGTGTTCGAGACAGGCGAAAAACTGTTTTTT.

The DNA for the CDR3 is TGTGCCAGCAGTGATGCAGGGGTTCAGCCCCAGCATTTT. This sequence encodes CASSDAGVQPQHF. The gene calls are TRBV2 and TRBJ1-5; perhaps TRBD1 as D (6 bases). This CDR3 region has 13 residues. Germline V gene lookup returns CDR1 SNHLY and CDR2 FYNNEI. Trimming removed 3 bases at V and 6 bases at J, with 9 bases between.

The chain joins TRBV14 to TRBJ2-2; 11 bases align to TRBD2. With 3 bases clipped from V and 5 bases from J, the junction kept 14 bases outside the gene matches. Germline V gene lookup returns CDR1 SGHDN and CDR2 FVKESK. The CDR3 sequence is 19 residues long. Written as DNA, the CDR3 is TGTGCCAGCAGCCAGACTCCGGGACTAGCGGAGAGATTTACCGGGGAGCTGTTTTTT. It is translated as CASSQTPGLAERFTGELFF.

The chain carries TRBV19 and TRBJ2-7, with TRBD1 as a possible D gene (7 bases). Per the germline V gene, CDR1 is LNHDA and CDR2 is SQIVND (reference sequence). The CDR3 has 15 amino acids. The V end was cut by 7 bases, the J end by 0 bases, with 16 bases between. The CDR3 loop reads CASNLGTAGSYEQYF. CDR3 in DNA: TGTGCCAGTAATTTAGGGACAGCGGGCTCCTACGAGCAGTACTTC.

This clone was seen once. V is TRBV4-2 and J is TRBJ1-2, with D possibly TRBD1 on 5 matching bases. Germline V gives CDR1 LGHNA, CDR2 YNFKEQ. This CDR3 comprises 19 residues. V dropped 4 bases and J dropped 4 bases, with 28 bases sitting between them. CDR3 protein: CASSPLDRDPLRDGYGYTF. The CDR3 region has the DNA TGTGCCAGCAGCCCTCTCGACCGGGACCCCCTGCGGGACGGCTATGGCTACACCTTC.

The CDR3 DNA follows: TGTGCCAGCAGCTACACAGGGTCGGCAACTGGAAACACCATATATTTT. The encoded protein is CASSYTGSATGNTIYF. The chain has TRBV11-3 and TRBJ1-3, with D maybe TRBD1 (6 bases). V was pared by 4 bases and J by 2 bases, with 15 bases between. The CDR3 length is 16 residues. Per germline, CDR1 SGHNT and CDR2 YENEEA. The whole variable domain, filled in from reference TRBV11-3 and TRBJ1-3, reads EAGVVQSPRYKIIEKKQPVAFWCNPISGHNTLYWYLQNLGQGPELLIRYENEEAVDDSQLPKDRFSAERLKGVDSTLKIQPAELGDSAVYLCASSYTGSATGNTIYFGEGSWLTVV.

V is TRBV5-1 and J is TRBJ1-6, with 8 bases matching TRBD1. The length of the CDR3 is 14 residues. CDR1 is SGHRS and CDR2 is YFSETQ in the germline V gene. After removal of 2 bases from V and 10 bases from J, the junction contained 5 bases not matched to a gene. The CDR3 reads CASSFTGGESPLHF. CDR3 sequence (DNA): TGCGCCAGCAGCTTTACAGGGGGGGAATCACCCCTCCACTTT.

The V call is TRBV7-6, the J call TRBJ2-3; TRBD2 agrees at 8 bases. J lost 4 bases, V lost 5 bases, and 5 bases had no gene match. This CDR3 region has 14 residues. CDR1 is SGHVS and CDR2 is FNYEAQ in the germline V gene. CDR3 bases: TGTGCCAGCAGCCCCACGACTAGCGCAGATACGCAGTATTTT. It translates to CASSPTTSADTQYF.

CDR3 in DNA: TGTGCCTGGAGTCCAGGGGGCCAAGAGACCCAGTACTTC. Translated: CAWSPGGQETQYF. V usage is TRBV30 and J usage is TRBJ2-5; 7 bases are shared with TRBD1. The CDR3 runs 13 residues. The junction had 1 base not matched to a gene; V was cut back by 2 bases and J by 1 base. CDR1 is GTSNPN, CDR2 SVGIG, per germline (reference sequence).

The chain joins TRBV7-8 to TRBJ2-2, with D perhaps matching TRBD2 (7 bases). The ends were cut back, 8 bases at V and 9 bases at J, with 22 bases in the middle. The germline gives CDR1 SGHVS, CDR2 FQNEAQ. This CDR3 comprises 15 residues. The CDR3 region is CASGRGPRGERELFF. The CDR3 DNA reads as TGTGCCAGCGGGCGGGGGCCCCGTGGGGAACGGGAGCTGTTTTTT.

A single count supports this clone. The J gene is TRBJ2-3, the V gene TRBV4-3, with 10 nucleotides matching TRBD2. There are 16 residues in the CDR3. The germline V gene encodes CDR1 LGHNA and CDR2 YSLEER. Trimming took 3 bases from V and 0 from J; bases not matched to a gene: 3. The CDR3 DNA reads TGCGCCAGCAGCCACTCACTAGCGGGGAGCACAGATACGCAGTATTTT. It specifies CASSHSLAGSTDTQYF.

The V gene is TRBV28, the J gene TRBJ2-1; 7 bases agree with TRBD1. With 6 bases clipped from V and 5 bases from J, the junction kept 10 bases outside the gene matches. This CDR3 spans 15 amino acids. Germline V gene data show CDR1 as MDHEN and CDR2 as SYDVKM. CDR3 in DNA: TGTGCCAGCAGCGCAGACAGGGAGCCGCACAATGAGCAGTTCTTC. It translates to CASSADREPHNEQFF.

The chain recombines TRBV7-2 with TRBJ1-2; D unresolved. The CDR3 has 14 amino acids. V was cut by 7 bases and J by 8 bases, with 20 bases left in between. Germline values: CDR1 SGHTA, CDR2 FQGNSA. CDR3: CASTPKPLTGGYTF. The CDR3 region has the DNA TGTGCCAGCACTCCAAAACCCCTTACCGGGGGCTACACCTTC.

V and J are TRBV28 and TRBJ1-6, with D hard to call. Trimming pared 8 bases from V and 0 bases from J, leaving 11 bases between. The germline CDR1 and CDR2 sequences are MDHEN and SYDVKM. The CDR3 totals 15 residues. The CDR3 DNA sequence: TGTGCCAGCTCGTTTGGGCGCTCCTATAATTCACCCCTCCACTTT. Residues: CASSFGRSYNSPLHF.

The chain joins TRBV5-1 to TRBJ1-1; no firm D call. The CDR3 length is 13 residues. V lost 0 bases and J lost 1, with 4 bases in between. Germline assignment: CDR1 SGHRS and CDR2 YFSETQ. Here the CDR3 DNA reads TGCGCCAGCAGCTTGGAAGCGAACACTGAAGCTTTCTTT. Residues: CASSLEANTEAFF.

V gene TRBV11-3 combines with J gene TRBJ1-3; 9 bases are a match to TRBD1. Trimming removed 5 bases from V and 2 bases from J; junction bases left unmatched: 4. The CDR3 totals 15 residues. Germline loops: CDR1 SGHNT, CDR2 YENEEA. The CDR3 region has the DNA TGTGCCAGCAGCCCCCGGACAGGGGCTGGAAACACCATATATTTT. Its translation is CASSPRTGAGNTIYF.

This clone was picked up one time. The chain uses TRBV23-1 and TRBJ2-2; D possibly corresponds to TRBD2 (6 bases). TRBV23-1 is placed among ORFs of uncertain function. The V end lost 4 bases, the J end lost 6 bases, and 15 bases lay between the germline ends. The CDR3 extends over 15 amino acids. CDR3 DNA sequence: TGCGCCAGCAGTCGGGGGGTAAGTTGTTCCGGGGAGCTGTTTTTT. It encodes CASSRGVSCSGELFF.